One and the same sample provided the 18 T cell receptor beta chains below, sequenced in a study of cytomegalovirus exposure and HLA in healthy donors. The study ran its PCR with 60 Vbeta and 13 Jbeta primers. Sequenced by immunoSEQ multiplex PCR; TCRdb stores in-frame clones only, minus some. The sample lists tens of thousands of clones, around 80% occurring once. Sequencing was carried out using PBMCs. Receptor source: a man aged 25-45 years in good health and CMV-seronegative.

In nucleotides, the CDR3 is TGTGCCTGGGGGCCCAGTTACAATGAGCAGTTCTTC. It codes for CAWGPSYNEQFF. The chain has TRBV30 and TRBJ2-1; unclear D gene. Germline V CDR1 and CDR2: GTSNPN, SVGIG (reference sequence). Trimming left V 5 bases short and J 4 bases short, with 9 bases between. The CDR3 loop spans 12 amino acids. Full variable domain (remainder filled in from reference TRBV30 and TRBJ2-1): SQTIHQWPATLVQPVGSPLSLECTVEGTSNPNLYWYRQAAGRGLQLLFYSVGIGQISSEVPQNLSASRPQDRQFILSSKKLLLSDSGFYLCAWGPSYNEQFFGPGTRLTVL.

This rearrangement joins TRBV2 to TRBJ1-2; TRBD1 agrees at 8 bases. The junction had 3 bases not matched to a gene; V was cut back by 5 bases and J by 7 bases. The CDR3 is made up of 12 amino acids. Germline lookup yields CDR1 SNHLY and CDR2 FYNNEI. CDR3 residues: CASSLDRGGYTF. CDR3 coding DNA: TGTGCCAGCAGTCTCGACAGGGGTGGCTACACCTTC.

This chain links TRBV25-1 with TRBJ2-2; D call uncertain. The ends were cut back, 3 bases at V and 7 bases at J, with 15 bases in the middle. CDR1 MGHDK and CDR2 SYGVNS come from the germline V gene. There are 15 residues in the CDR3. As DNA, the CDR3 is TGTGCCAGCAGTGACACTAAGGAAGTTCACGGGGAGCTGTTTTTT. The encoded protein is CASSDTKEVHGELFF.

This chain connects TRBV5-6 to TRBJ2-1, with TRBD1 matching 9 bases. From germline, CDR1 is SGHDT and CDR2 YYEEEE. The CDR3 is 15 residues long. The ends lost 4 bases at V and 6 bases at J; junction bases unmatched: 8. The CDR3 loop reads CASSPGQGWVNEQFF. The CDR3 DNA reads TGTGCCAGCAGCCCGGGACAGGGATGGGTCAATGAGCAGTTCTTC.

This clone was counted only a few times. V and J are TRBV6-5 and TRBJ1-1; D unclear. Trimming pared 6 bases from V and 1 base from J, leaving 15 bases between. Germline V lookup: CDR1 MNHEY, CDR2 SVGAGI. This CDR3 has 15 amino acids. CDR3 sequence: CASRGLGWGNTEAFF. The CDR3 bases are TGTGCCAGCAGAGGACTGGGTTGGGGGAACACTGAAGCTTTCTTT.

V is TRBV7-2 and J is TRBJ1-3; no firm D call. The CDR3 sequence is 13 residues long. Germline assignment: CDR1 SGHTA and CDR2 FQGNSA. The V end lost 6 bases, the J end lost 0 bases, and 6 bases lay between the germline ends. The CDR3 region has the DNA TGTGCCAGCAGATACGGCTCTGGAAACACCATATATTTT. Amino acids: CASRYGSGNTIYF. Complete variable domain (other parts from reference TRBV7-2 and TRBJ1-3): GAGVSQSPSNKVTEKGKDVELRCDPISGHTALYWYRQSLGQGLEFLIYFQGNSAPDKSGLPSDRFSAERTGGSVSTLTIQRTQQEDSAVYLCASRYGSGNTIYFGEGSWLTVV.

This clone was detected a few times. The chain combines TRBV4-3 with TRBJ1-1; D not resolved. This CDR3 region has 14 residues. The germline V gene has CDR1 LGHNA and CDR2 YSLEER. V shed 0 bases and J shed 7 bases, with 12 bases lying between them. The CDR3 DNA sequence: TGCGCCAGCAGCCAAGAGCCGTGGGGAGATGAAGCTTTCTTT. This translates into CASSQEPWGDEAFF.

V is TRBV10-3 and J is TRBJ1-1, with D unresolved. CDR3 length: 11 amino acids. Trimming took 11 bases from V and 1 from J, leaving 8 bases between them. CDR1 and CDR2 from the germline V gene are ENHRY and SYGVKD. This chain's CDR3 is CASSKNTEAFF. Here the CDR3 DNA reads TGTGCCTCGAGTAAGAACACTGAAGCTTTCTTT.

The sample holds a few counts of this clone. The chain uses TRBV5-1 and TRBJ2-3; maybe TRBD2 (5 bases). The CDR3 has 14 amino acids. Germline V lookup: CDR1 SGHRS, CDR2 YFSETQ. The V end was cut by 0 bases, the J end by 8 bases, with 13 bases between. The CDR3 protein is CASSLEHGLFTQYF. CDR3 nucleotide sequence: TGCGCCAGCAGCTTGGAACACGGACTTTTTACGCAGTATTTT.

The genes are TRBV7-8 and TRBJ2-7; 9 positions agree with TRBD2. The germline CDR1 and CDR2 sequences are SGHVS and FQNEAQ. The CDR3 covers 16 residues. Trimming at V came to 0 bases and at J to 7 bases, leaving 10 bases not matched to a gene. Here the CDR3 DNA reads TGTGCCAGCAGCTTAGCGCTCGGGATAGCGGGGGTAGAGCAGTACTTC. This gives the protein CASSLALGIAGVEQYF.

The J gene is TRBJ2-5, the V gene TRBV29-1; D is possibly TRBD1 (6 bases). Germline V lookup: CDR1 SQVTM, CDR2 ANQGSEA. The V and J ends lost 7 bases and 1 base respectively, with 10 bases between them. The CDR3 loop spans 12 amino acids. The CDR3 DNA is TGCAGCGCAAGGACAGTCCAAGAGACCCAGTACTTC. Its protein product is CSARTVQETQYF. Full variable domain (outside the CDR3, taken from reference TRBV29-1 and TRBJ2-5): SAVISQKPSRDICQRGTSLTIQCQVDSQVTMMFWYRQQPGQSLTLIATANQGSEATYESGFVIDKFPISRPNLTFSTLTVSNMSPEDSSIYLCSARTVQETQYFGPGTRLLVL.

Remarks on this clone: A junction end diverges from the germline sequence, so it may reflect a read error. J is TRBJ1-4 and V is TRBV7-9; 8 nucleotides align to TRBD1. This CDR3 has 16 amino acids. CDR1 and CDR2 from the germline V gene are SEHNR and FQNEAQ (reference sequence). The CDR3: CSSSFTGGRANEKLFF. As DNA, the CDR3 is TGTTCCAGCAGCTTTACAGGGGGAAGGGCTAATGAAAAACTGTTTTTT. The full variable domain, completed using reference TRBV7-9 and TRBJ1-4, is DTGVSQNPRHKITKRGQNVTFRCDPISEHNRLYWYRQTLGQGPEFLTYFQNEAQLEKSRLLSDRFSAERPKGSFSTLEIQRTEQGDSAMYLCSSSFTGGRANEKLFFGSGTQLSVL.

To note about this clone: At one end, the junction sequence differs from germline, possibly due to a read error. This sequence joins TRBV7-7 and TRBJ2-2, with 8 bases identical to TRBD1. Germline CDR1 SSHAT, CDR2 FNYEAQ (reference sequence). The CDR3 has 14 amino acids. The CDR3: CASSATGAGGELFF. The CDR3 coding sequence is TGTGCTAGCAGCGCGACAGGGGCGGGCGGGGAGCTGTTTTTT. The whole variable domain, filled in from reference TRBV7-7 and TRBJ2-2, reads GAGVSQSPRYKVTKRGQDVTLRCDPISSHATLYWYQQALGQGPEFLTYFNYEAQPDKSGLPSDRFSAERPEGSISTLTIQRTEQRDSAMYRCASSATGAGGELFFGEGSRLTVL.

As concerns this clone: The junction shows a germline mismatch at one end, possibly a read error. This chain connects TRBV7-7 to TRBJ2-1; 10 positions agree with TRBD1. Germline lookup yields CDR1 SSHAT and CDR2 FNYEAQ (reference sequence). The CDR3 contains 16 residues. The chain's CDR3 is CASSSDRGSSYNEQFF. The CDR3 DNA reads TGTGCTAGCAGCTCGGACAGGGGGTCCAGCTACAATGAGCAGTTCTTC.

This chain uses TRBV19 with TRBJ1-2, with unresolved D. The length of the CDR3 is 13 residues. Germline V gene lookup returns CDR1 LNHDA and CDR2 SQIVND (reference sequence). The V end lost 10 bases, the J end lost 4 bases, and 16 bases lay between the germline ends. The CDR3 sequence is CATVVPSGYGYTF. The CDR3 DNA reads TGTGCCACCGTAGTCCCCTCGGGCTATGGCTACACCTTC.

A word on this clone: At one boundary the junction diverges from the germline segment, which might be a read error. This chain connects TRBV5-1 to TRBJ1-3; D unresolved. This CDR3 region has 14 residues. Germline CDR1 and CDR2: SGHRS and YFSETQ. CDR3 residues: CASTLRGGGNTIYF. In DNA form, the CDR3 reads TGCGCCAGCACCTTGAGAGGAGGGGGAAACACCATATATTTT.

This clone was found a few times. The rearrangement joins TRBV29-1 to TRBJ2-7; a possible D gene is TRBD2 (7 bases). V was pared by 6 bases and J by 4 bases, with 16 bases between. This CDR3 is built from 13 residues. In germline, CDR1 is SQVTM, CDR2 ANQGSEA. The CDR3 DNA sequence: TGCAGCGTCGCCGCGGGGGCCCGATACGAGCAGTACTTC. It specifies CSVAAGARYEQYF.

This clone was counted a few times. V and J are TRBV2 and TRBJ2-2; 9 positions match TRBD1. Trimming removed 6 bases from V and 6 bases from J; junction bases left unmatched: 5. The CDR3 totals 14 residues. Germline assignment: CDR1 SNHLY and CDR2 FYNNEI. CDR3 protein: CASRTGTGSGELFF. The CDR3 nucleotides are TGTGCCAGCAGAACCGGGACAGGGTCCGGGGAGCTGTTTTTT.